This TCR beta chain was captured in a study of blood T cell repertoires in COVID-19 (dated by TCRdb to 2019 to 2021). Concerning the study at large: Collaborator samples came from the United States, Italy and Spain and covered acute and convalescent phases of COVID-19. The samples were drawn from the first 160 participants of the ongoing ImmuneRACE study and from 1,254 subjects provided by 6 global collaborators. Where HLA class I and class II types were available, the types were taken from metadata supplied by the sample provider, not from assay-based typing. The sample metadata nearly always contained a de-identified subject ID, COVID-19 status, age in years and sex. The repertoires were released in a freely available public database intended as a resource for research on the immune response to SARS-CoV-2. The dataset comprised deeply sampled blood TCRbeta repertoires from subjects exposed to, actively infected with, or recovered from COVID-19. The prospective study material was composed of cDNA or gDNA derived from T cells, B-cell-depleted T cells, or PBMCs. Overall study outcomes, separate from this receptor: Clinical and demographic metadata were provided uncurated, with the amount varying by source and participant.

V was cut back by 6 bases and J by 5 bases, leaving a gap of 11 bases between them. Looking up the germline V gene yields CDR1 SGHRS and CDR2 YFSETQ. From the cysteine through the phenylalanine, the CDR3 covers 13 amino acids. Only CDR3 DNA remains: 39 bases, in frame from the first base. The immunoSEQ Assay, a bias-controlled multiplex PCR, was used to amplify TCRbeta CDR3 regions from genomic DNA. The original pipeline was this. The number of nucleated cells in each sample was estimated by amplification of reference gene primers within the assay. To quantify the absolute abundance of each unique TCRbeta CDR3 rearrangement, sequence reads were collapsed and filtered. For each sample, productive Simpson clonality was calculated by taking the square root of Simpson's diversity index across productive rearrangements. TCRdb's version of the immuneACCESS table is confined to in-frame rearrangements and falls short of the full clone set. An unresolved V gene accounts for under half of the shortfall where checked; the remainder is of unknown origin. That table furnishes V, J and clone size, whereas the DNA furnished D and trimming. For this sample there are approximately 210,000 clones; 86% appear just once. In total, the top ten clones hold under 14% of the sample.

Comment on this clone: Its antigen is not yet known. No base-level quality is on record; no much larger clone is a single base apart.

One collaborating source in Seattle enrolled patients during active infection and followed them longitudinally through the course of disease. Each collaborating institution followed its own protocols to collect whole blood in K2EDTA tubes. For TCRbeta analysis, collaborators shipped samples in one of three forms: frozen whole blood, isolated PBMCs, or DNA extracted from either of those sample types. The sequenced sample was peripheral blood. Here the chain combines TRBV5-1 and TRBJ2-2, with a weak D call of TRBD1 (6 bases match). The sequence was obtained from a man in his fifties with COVID-19, enrolled during active disease. The DNA sequence is as follows: TGCGCCAGCACTGCAGGGGTGACCGGGGAGCTGTTTTTT. Its translation reads: CASTAGVTGELFF.